This TCR beta chain originates from a study of T cells in Graves' hyperthyroidism and ophthalmopathy. About the research overall: Specimen type is peripheral blood, collected at initial diagnosis prior to any treatment. Study results and limitations: Among clonotypes expanded in thyroid above 0.001, most were also found in blood.

Amplification yielded TCR beta CDR3 regions, with RNA transcripts as the source. HTBI primers drove first-round RT-PCR of the TCR CDR3. TCRdb re-called the multiplex PCR reads with MiXCR, one entry per CDR3 protein. This sample has fewer than 800,000 distinct CDR3 sequences, with roughly 15% found just once. From germline, CDR1 is MGHDK and CDR2 SYGVNS. The CDR3 loop spans 14 amino acids. V was pared by 11 bases and J by 6 bases, with 20 bases between. Note on this clonotype: Its specificity is unknown.

The hyperthyroidism was newly diagnosed and had lasted under 2 months; the patients were aged 18 to 65. The clonotype originates from a man aged 18 to 29 with Graves' hyperthyroidism. The sample consisted of blood. The rearrangement links TRBV25-1 to TRBJ2-1; no definite D call. In DNA form, the CDR3 reads TGTGCCGGCATCAGCGACGTCTCGGTCAATGAGCAGTTCTTC. Residues: CAGISDVSVNEQFF.